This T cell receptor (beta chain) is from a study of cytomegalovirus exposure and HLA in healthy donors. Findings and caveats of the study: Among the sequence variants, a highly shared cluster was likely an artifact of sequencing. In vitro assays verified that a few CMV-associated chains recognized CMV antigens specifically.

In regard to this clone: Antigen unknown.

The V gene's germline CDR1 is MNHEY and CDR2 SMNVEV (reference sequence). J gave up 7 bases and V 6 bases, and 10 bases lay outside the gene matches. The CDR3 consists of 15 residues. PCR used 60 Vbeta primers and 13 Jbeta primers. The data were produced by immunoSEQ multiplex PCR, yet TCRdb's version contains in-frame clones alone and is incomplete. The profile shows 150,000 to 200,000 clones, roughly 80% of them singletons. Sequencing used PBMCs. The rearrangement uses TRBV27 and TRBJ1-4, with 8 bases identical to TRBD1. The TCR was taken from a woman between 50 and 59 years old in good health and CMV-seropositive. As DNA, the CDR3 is TGTGCCAGCAGGGAATTAGGGACAGGCAGTGAAAAACTGTTTTTT. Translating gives CASRELGTGSEKLFF. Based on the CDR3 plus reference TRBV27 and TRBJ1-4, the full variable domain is EAQVTQNPRYLITVTGKKLTVTCSQNMNHEYMSWYRQDPGLGLRQIYYSMNVEVTDKGDVPEGYKVSRKEKRNFPLILESPSPNQTSLYFCASRELGTGSEKLFFGSGTQLSVL.